The 4 T cell receptor beta chains reported below all come from one sample, sequenced in a study of T cell responses to AZD1222 COVID-19 vaccine. The method was immunoSEQ multiplex PCR; TCRdb's version includes in-frame clones alone and lacks a portion of them. This sample has some 120,000 clones, with approximately 89% found just once. This specimen consisted of peripheral blood, obtained on day 0 of AZD1222 vaccination. The source of these receptors is an adult in good health.

This sequence joins TRBV5-4 and TRBJ1-2; 7 positions agree with TRBD1. Germline V gives CDR1 SGHNT, CDR2 YYREEE (reference sequence). The CDR3 loop spans 15 amino acids. V shed 4 bases and J 4 bases; nucleotides not matched to a gene: 10. The CDR3 region has the DNA TGTGCCAGCAGCCCCCGCCAGGGGGATACCTATGGCTACACCTTC. Protein product: CASSPRQGDTYGYTF.

The chain recombines TRBV4-3 with TRBJ2-1, with D perhaps TRBD1 or TRBD2 (5 bases each). There are 13 residues in the CDR3. Germline loops: CDR1 LGHNA, CDR2 YSLEER. Trimming shortened V by 0 bases and J by 9 bases, and 9 bases separated the two germline ends. The CDR3 DNA reads TGCGCCAGCAGCCAAGATGTGGGGGTTGAGCAGTTCTTC. Its protein product is CASSQDVGVEQFF.

In this sample, this clone turned up a few times. The chain employs TRBV27 and TRBJ1-2; 10 nucleotides align to TRBD1. Losses at the gene ends were 0 bases for V and 5 bases for J; bases not matched to a gene: 6. The CDR3 is made up of 16 amino acids. CDR1 and CDR2 (germline): MNHEY, SMNVEV (reference sequence). The CDR3 DNA sequence: TGTGCCAGCAGTTTATCCCGGGACAGGGGTGGGTATGGCTACACCTTC. Its protein is CASSLSRDRGGYGYTF.

The chain links TRBV6-2 or TRBV6-3 to TRBJ2-6; D may be TRBD2 (5 bases). From germline, CDR1 is MNHEY and CDR2 SVGEGT. Trimming removed 6 bases from V and 1 base from J, with 34 bases in between. This CDR3 region has 23 residues. CDR3 protein: CASSLRVEGWVSSHFSGANVLTF. For the CDR3, the DNA is TGTGCCAGCAGCCTACGCGTAGAGGGCTGGGTGAGTTCCCATTTTTCTGGGGCCAACGTCCTGACTTTC.